Below, 10 T cell receptor beta chains from the same sample are listed, as sequenced in a study of CD8 T cells in ankylosing spondylitis. Study results and limitations: Ankylosing spondylitis blood seemed to carry a telltale TCR beta motif made of about 8 highly homologous variants.

These receptors have no known antigen. TCRdb itself ran the 5' RACE reads through MiXCR, one entry per CDR3 protein. The data show approximately 300,000 distinct CDR3 sequences, with 7.5% to 9% seen just once and less than 15% held by the top ten. The sequenced sample was blood, either unsorted or a sorted T cell fraction (not recorded which). These receptors all come from a male donor with ankylosing spondylitis.

The chain is built from TRBV5-1 and TRBJ1-1, with D perhaps TRBD1 (5 bases). Germline CDR1 is SGHRS and CDR2 is YFSETQ. V lost 0 bases, J lost 4 bases, and 7 bases lay in between. The CDR3 spans 13 residues. CDR3 DNA: TGCGCCAGCAGCTTGGGACAGACCACTGAAGCTTTCTTT. Translation gives CASSLGQTTEAFF.

This clonotype came up many times. V and J are TRBV12-3 or TRBV12-4 and TRBJ2-3; D is ambiguous. This CDR3 is built from 13 residues. V was trimmed by 3 bases and J by 3 bases, leaving 7 bases between them. The CDR3 region is CASSFGPTDTQYF. The CDR3 DNA reads as TGTGCCAGCAGTTTCGGGCCTACAGATACGCAGTATTTT.

The genes are TRBV7-9 and TRBJ2-5; D is perhaps TRBD1 or TRBD2 (6 bases each). Germline loops: CDR1 SEHNR, CDR2 FQNEAQ (reference sequence). This CDR3 has 14 residues. V lost 6 bases, J lost 5 bases, and 16 bases lay in between. CDR3 sequence: CASRNGGRVETQYF. The CDR3 nucleotides read TGTGCCAGCAGGAACGGGGGCCGGGTGGAGACCCAGTACTTC.

This clonotype was recorded at least ten times. This chain uses TRBV7-2 with TRBJ1-5, with no clear D. V was cut by 5 bases and J by 7 bases, with 12 bases left in between. Germline-derived CDR1 and CDR2 are SGHTA and FQGNSA. The length of the CDR3 is 13 residues. The DNA for the CDR3 is TGTGCCAGCAGCCCGAACATGGGCCAGCCCCAGCATTTT. Translated: CASSPNMGQPQHF.

The chain couples TRBV29-1 to TRBJ2-3; D is uncertain. V was pared by 1 base and J by 14 bases, with 22 bases between. This CDR3 region has 14 residues. Germline CDR1 reads SQVTM; CDR2 reads ANQGSEA. The chain's CDR3 is CSVEGKRPHGRPYF. CDR3 bases: TGCAGCGTTGAAGGAAAGAGGCCGCACGGGCGCCCGTATTTT.

The chain links TRBV11-2 to TRBJ2-7; 9 positions match TRBD2. J gave up 0 bases and V 1 base, and 10 bases lay outside the gene matches. This CDR3 spans 18 amino acids. In germline, CDR1 is SGHAT, CDR2 FQNNGV. CDR3 DNA: TGTGCCAGCAGCTTAGTTGGTAGCGGGAGTTCTTCCTCCTACGAGCAGTACTTC. This gives the protein CASSLVGSGSSSSYEQYF. Supplemented by reference TRBV11-2 and TRBJ2-7, the full variable domain reads EAGVAQSPRYKIIEKRQSVAFWCNPISGHATLYWYQQILGQGPKLLIQFQNNGVVDDSQLPKDRFSAERLKGVDSTLKIQPAKLEDSAVYLCASSLVGSGSSSSYEQYFGPGTRLTVT.

This clonotype was seen a handful of times. The chain uses TRBV12-3 or TRBV12-4 and TRBJ2-3; 16 bases align to TRBD2. The CDR3 extends over 17 amino acids. The trim removed 6 bases at V and 1 base at J, leaving 4 bases unmatched. This CDR3 is CASSTGLAGGRTDTQYF. CDR3 sequence (DNA): TGTGCCAGCAGCACGGGACTAGCGGGAGGGCGCACAGATACGCAGTATTTT.

Only a few counts were recorded for this clonotype. The chain recombines TRBV7-3 with TRBJ1-1; D not certain. The germline V gene encodes CDR1 SGHTA and CDR2 FQGTGA. CDR3 length: 14 residues. V lost 4 bases to trimming and J lost 3 bases, with 12 bases between them. Written as DNA, the CDR3 is TGTGCCAGCAGCTCGGAATCTGGGGACACTGAAGCTTTCTTT. This sequence encodes CASSSESGDTEAFF.

This clonotype has at least ten counts. The rearrangement uses TRBV12-3 or TRBV12-4 and TRBJ2-7, with 12 bases that match TRBD2. The CDR3 spans 15 residues. Unmatched junction bases numbered 9, after V lost 6 bases and J lost 6 bases. The CDR3 loop reads CASRMTSGSQSEQYF. The CDR3 nucleotides read TGTGCCAGCAGAATGACTAGCGGGAGCCAGAGCGAGCAGTACTTC.

In this sample, this clonotype turned up a few times. This chain joins TRBV4-2 and TRBJ1-4, with 10 bases lining up with TRBD1. CDR1 is LGHNA, CDR2 YNFKEQ, per germline. The CDR3 has 17 amino acids. The junction had 7 bases not matched to a gene; V was cut back by 3 bases and J by 3 bases. This CDR3 is CASSQVTGQGPNEKLFF. The CDR3 coding sequence is TGTGCCAGCAGCCAGGTGACGGGACAGGGGCCTAATGAAAAACTGTTTTTT.